This TCR beta chain was obtained from a study of T cell responses to AZD1222 COVID-19 vaccine. Sequencing was performed with immunoSEQ multiplex PCR; in TCRdb, only in-frame clones are kept and a portion is missing. The data contain fewer than 80,000 clones, more than 70% of them singletons. In germline, CDR1 is MNHEY, CDR2 SVGAGI. V shed 6 bases, J shed 3 bases, and the junction held 4 bases outside the gene matches. The CDR3 runs to 14 residues. The clonotype originates from an adult who received the MenACWY meningococcal vaccine as a control. The genes are TRBV6-5 and TRBJ1-1, with 10 bases that match TRBD1. This specimen was peripheral blood, taken 28 days after the second dose of the MenACWY control vaccine. CDR3 nucleotide sequence: TGTGCCAGCAGAGACAGGGGGCGAGACACTGAAGCTTTCTTT. Its translation: CASRDRGRDTEAFF.